The subject of this entry is one TCR beta chain. What this receptor recognizes is not known. No base quality values were provided; no much bigger clone lies one nucleotide off. The data stem from a study of CD8+ T cells in alopecia areata (dated by TCRdb to about 2018). Concerning the study at large: High-throughput TCRbeta sequencing was used to examine T cell clonal expansion in alopecia areata in both the C3H/HeJ mouse model and human patients. Scalp tissue and sorted CD4+ and CD8+ peripheral blood T cells from patchy and totalis/universalis alopecia areata patients and from healthy controls were covered by human TCRbeta sequencing. Scalp clonality was compared across normal scalp (n=4), patchy alopecia areata scalp (n=8), and alopecia totalis/universalis scalp (n=8). Amplification of TCRbeta CDR3 regions was done by immunoSEQ multiplex PCR using 35 Vbeta forward primers and 13 Jbeta reverse primers. RNA was extracted with the PAXgene miRNA kit for fixed scalp, the miRNeasy kit for PBMCs, and the RNeasy kit for mouse skin.

V drops 6 bases and J drops 0 bases, leaving 3 bases in between. The CDR3 measures 13 amino acids from cysteine to phenylalanine. Of all the DNA, just the CDR3 is kept, 39 bases in frame from base 1. The germline V gene supplies CDR1 MDHEN and CDR2 SYDVKM. The library was generated by the immunoSEQ multiplex PCR assay. RNA was extracted from all samples and reverse transcribed into cDNA, which served as template for TCR sequencing. First-strand cDNA was synthesized using SuperScript III with a 2:1 mix of oligo-dT and random hexamers. Amplification bias was assessed with a synthetic immune receptor repertoire, and residual bias was removed computationally. On the authors' methods: Raw reads were preprocessed to remove errors, and CDR3 was defined according to IMGT conventions as the region from the conserved cysteine to phenylalanine. Clonality was computed as 1 minus the Shannon entropy, with the entropy normalized by log2 of the number of productive unique TCRs. CD4 or CD8 identity of scalp clones was inferred by cross-referencing scalp TCRbeta sequences with sorted blood CD4 and CD8 repertoires. Entries here come from immuneACCESS through TCRdb and include only in-frame sequences with V and J called. Some clones fail to appear in such tables; in the studies checked, an unresolved V gene covers under half of the shortfall, and the cause of the remainder is unknown. For V, J and clone size, that table is used; D and trimming come from the DNA. Across this sample there are 100,000 to 150,000 clones, with less than 50% seen only once. Over 9.5% of the sample is held by the ten biggest clonotypes.

From alopecia areata patients, peripheral blood was collected along with lesional scalp punch biopsies. PBMCs were isolated by density centrifugation and stained for CD3, CD4 and CD8, after which CD4+ and CD8+ T cells were sorted on a FACSAria. The untreated alopecia areata patients were recruited through a multicenter biomarker study. Blood CD8+ T cells from a few biomarker-study patients were further sorted into NKG2D-low and NKG2D-high fractions. What the research found in general, with its limitations: Lesional scalp, especially in alopecia totalis/universalis, showed higher clonality and more expanded CD8+ clones than normal scalp, suggesting antigenic drive. Unlike mouse skin, which is dominated by gammadelta T cells, normal human skin has resident alphabeta T cells that are also sequenced, and this complicates analysis of the scalp TCR repertoire. Shared TCR sequences between patients were less evident than in mice, which may be partly attributable to HLA diversity in the patient population.

The sequencing input was NKG2D-low CD8+ T cells sorted from blood. Taken with the paper, the label for cell subset or site translates to: sorted CD8+ NKG2D-low blood T cells. The source of this sequence is a human donor with alopecia areata. This chain is built from TRBV28 and TRBJ2-6, with the D gene too uncertain to name. The nucleotides read TGTGCCAGCAGATCCTCTGGGGCCAACGTCCTGACTTTC. Its protein product is CASRSSGANVLTF.